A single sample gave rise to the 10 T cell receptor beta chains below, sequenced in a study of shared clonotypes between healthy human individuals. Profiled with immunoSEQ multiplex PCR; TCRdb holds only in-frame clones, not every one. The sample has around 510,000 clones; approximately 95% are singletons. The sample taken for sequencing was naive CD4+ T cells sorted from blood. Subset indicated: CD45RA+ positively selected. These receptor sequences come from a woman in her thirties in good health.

The DNA of the CDR3 is TGTGCCAGCAGTGGGACTAGCGGGAGAGGTGGGAGGACAGATACGCAGTATTTT. Its protein is CASSGTSGRGGRTDTQYF. The chain has TRBV2 and TRBJ2-3; 13 bases align to TRBD2. V was clipped by 4 bases and J by 3 bases; unmatched bases: 10. This CDR3 spans 18 amino acids. Germline V gene lookup returns CDR1 SNHLY and CDR2 FYNNEI.

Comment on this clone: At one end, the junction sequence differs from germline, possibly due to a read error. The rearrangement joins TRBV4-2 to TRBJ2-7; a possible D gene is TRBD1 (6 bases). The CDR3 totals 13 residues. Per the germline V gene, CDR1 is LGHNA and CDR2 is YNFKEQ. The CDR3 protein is CASSRAATGEQHF. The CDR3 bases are TGTGCCAGCAGCCGGGCAGCGACAGGCGAGCAGCACTTC.

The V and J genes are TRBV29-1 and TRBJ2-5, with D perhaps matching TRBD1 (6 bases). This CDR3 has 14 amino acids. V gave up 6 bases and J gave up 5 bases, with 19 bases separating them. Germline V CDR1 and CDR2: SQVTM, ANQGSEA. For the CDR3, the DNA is TGCAGCGTCGCCTCTTCGACAGGTTCCGAGACCCAGTACTTC. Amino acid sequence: CSVASSTGSETQYF.

The CDR3 DNA is TGTGCCATCAGTGAGTCTAACGAGCAGTACTTC. It translates to CAISESNEQYF. V and J are TRBV10-3 and TRBJ2-7, with unresolved D. CDR1 ENHRY and CDR2 SYGVKD come from the germline V gene. V lost 0 bases and J 5 bases, leaving 2 bases between the germline ends. There are 11 residues in the CDR3.

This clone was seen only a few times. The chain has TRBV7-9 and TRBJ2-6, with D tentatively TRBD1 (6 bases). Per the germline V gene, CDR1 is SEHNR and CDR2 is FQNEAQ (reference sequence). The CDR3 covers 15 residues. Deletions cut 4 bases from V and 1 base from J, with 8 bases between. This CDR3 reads CASSYRESGANVLTF. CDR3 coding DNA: TGTGCCAGCAGCTACAGGGAGTCTGGGGCCAACGTCCTGACTTTC.

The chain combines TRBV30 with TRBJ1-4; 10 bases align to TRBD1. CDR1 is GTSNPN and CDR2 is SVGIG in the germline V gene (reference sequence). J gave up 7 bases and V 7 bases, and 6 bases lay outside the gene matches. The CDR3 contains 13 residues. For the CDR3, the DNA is TGTGCCTCAGCAGGGACAGGGGTTGAAAAACTGTTTTTT. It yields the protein CASAGTGVEKLFF.

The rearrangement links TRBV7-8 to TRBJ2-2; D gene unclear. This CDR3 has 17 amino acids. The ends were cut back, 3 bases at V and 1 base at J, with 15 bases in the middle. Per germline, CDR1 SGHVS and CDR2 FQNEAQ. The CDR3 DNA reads TGTGCCAGCAGCTTGCCTCCGGGCAGGCGGAACACCGGGGAGCTGTTTTTT. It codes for CASSLPPGRRNTGELFF.

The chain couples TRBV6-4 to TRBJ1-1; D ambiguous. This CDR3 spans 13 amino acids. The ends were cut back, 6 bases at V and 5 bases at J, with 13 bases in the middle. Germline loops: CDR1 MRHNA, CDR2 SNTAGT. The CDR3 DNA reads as TGTGCCAGCAGCGGAGGGCGACGGACTGAAGCTTTCTTT. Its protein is CASSGGRRTEAFF.

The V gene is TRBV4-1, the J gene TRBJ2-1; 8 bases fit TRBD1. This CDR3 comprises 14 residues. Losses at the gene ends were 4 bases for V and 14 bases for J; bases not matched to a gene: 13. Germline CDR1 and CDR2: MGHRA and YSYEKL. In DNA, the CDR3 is TGCGCCAGCAGCCCGTCCCGGGACAGGACATTCAAGTTCTTC. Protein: CASSPSRDRTFKFF.

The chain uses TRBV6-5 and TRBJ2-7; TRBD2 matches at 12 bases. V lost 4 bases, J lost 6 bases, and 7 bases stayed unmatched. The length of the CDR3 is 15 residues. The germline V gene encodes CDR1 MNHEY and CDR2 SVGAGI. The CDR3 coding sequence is TGTGCCAGCAGTTGGGGGAGGACTAGCGGGACCGAGCAGTACTTC. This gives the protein CASSWGRTSGTEQYF.